The 9 T cell receptor beta chains below come from one sample, sequenced in a study of T cell repertoires in cytomegalovirus infection (dated by TCRdb to about 2019). These receptors are not linked to any known antigen. Sample treatment or condition, as interpreted from the label and publication: in vitro stimulation with specific CMV peptide epitopes to enrich CMV-specific T cells. The sequencing machine was an Illumina HiSeq 1500. TCRdb cleaned the public reads at Q25 with fastp, built clones with MiXCR and kept in-frame beta chains. Every CDR3 protein is listed once, alongside the most common genes and DNA of its rows. The sample profile shows 650,000 to 850,000 distinct CDR3 sequences; almost 30% of them were found once. The top ten constitute over 10% of the sample. The source material was cultured CD8+ T cells from PBMCs, sampled from culture after CMV antigen stimulation. These receptors originate from a human donor in good health (CMV status not recorded). Some clones in this sample may be carry-over from other donors' samples.

The V gene is TRBV10-3, the J gene TRBJ2-1; 14 nucleotides match TRBD2. The CDR3 has 18 amino acids. V was pared by 4 bases and J by 6 bases, with 11 bases of the junction left unmatched. Germline V CDR1 and CDR2: ENHRY, SYGVKD. The CDR3 sequence is CAISGLAGGKPSSNEQFF. CDR3 nucleotide sequence: TGTGCCATCAGTGGACTAGCGGGGGGGAAACCTTCTAGCAATGAGCAGTTCTTC.

This clonotype came up once. V usage is TRBV27 and J usage is TRBJ2-3; D is perhaps TRBD1 (6 bases). This CDR3 spans 16 amino acids. The V gene lost 1 base and the J gene lost 0 bases, with 11 bases spanning the gap. From germline, CDR1 is MNHEY and CDR2 SMNVEV (reference sequence). CDR3 DNA: TGTGCCAGCAGTTTATTTGGGGGCCTAAGCACAGATACGCAGTATTTT. Residues: CASSLFGGLSTDTQYF.

This clonotype came up a few times. The V call is TRBV7-9, the J call TRBJ1-2, with TRBD1 matching over 11 bases. CDR3 length: 16 amino acids. The germline gives CDR1 SEHNR, CDR2 FQNEAQ (reference sequence). V dropped 5 bases and J dropped 3; count of bases not matched to a gene: 8. The CDR3 nucleotides are TGTGCCAGCAGCGAAGGACAGGGGGCGCGTTACTATGGCTACACCTTC. Its translation is CASSEGQGARYYGYTF.

This clonotype was detected only a few times. The gene calls are TRBV7-9 and TRBJ2-1, with D hard to call. There are 15 residues in the CDR3. The V gene's germline CDR1 is SEHNR and CDR2 FQNEAQ (reference sequence). V lost 7 bases and J lost 5, with 18 bases in between. The DNA for the CDR3 is TGTGCCAGCAAATTGCACACTGCGCGAGACAATGAGCAGTTCTTC. Its protein product is CASKLHTARDNEQFF. The full variable domain, with the rest looked up from reference TRBV7-9 and TRBJ2-1, is DTGVSQNPRHKITKRGQNVTFRCDPISEHNRLYWYRQTLGQGPEFLTYFQNEAQLEKSRLLSDRFSAERPKGSFSTLEIQRTEQGDSAMYLCASKLHTARDNEQFFGPGTRLTVL.

This clonotype was observed a handful of times. The rearrangement uses TRBV29-1 and TRBJ2-2; D possibly corresponds to TRBD2 (7 bases). Trimming shortened V by 6 bases and J by 0 bases, and 17 bases separated the two germline ends. Germline loops: CDR1 SQVTM, CDR2 ANQGSEA. CDR3 length: 16 amino acids. CDR3 protein: CSVRGRGSANTGELFF. The CDR3 DNA is TGCAGCGTAAGGGGGAGGGGGTCCGCGAACACCGGGGAGCTGTTTTTT.

This clonotype was counted ten times or more. This chain uses TRBV7-8 with TRBJ2-3; 7 positions agree with TRBD2. The CDR3 runs 14 residues. V shed 3 bases, J shed 2 bases, and the junction held 2 bases outside the gene matches. The germline CDR1 and CDR2 sequences are SGHVS and FQNEAQ. The CDR3 spells CASSFGGYTDTQYF. The CDR3 bases are TGTGCCAGCAGCTTCGGGGGGTACACAGATACGCAGTATTTT.

This clonotype was detected only a few times. V and J are TRBV12-5 and TRBJ2-2, with 7 positions matching TRBD1. Germline loops: CDR1 LGHNT, CDR2 FRNRAP. The CDR3 contains 16 residues. Trimming took 0 bases from V and 4 from J; bases not matched to a gene: 5. CDR3 sequence reads: CASGLVLDRVTGELFF. In nucleotides, the CDR3 is TGTGCTAGTGGTTTGGTACTTGACAGGGTCACCGGGGAGCTGTTTTTT.

CDR3 loop: CATSRDWISSYNEQFF. The CDR3 DNA follows: TGTGCCACCAGCAGAGATTGGATCAGCTCCTACAATGAGCAGTTCTTC. V is TRBV15 and J is TRBJ2-1; the D is unclear. Germline assignment: CDR1 LNHNV and CDR2 YYDKDF (reference sequence). The V end lost 0 bases, the J end lost 0 bases, and 9 bases lay between the germline ends. The CDR3 is 16 residues long.

This clonotype turned up a few times. An end of the junction differs from the germline gene, which may be a read error. The chain carries TRBV7-7 and TRBJ2-3, with 7 bases aligning to TRBD1. The germline CDR1 and CDR2 sequences are SSHAT and FNYEAQ (reference sequence). The CDR3 totals 15 residues. The CDR3 DNA is TGTGCTAGCAGCTTATTCGACAGGGCCACAGATACGCAGTATTTT. Protein sequence: CASSLFDRATDTQYF.